One sample yielded the 10 T cell receptor beta chains listed below, sequenced in a study of blood T cell repertoires in COVID-19. Libraries were prepared by immunoSEQ multiplex PCR; TCRdb keeps only in-frame clonotypes and omits some of them. The table has roughly 230,000 clones, 65% to 85% seen once. Sequenced sample: peripheral blood. These receptors all stem from a human donor in a cohort sampled during active COVID-19.

The chain uses TRBV4-1 and TRBJ1-4; maybe TRBD1 (5 bases). The V gene's germline CDR1 is MGHRA and CDR2 YSYEKL. The V gene lost 3 bases and the J gene lost 5 bases, with 16 bases spanning the gap. The CDR3 extends over 16 amino acids. This CDR3 is CASSHPQGNSNEKLFF. Here the CDR3 DNA reads TGCGCCAGCAGCCATCCTCAGGGCAACTCCAATGAAAAACTGTTTTTT.

Ten or more counts support this clone. The rearrangement links TRBV5-1 to TRBJ2-6; 8 bases map to TRBD1. The length of the CDR3 is 17 residues. Germline CDR1 and CDR2: SGHRS and YFSETQ. The ends lost 4 bases at V and 0 bases at J; junction bases unmatched: 6. Written as DNA, the CDR3 is TGCGCCAGCAGCCTGGGACAGGCCTACTCTGGGGCCAACGTCCTGACTTTC. This encodes CASSLGQAYSGANVLTF. Looking up the rest from reference TRBV5-1 and TRBJ2-6 gives the full variable domain: KAGVTQTPRYLIKTRGQQVTLSCSPISGHRSVSWYQQTPGQGLQFLFEYFSETQRNKGNFPGRFSGRQFSNSRSEMNVSTLELGDSALYLCASSLGQAYSGANVLTFGAGSRLTVL.

The V gene is TRBV10-1, the J gene TRBJ2-1, with 9 positions matching TRBD2. Losses at the gene ends were 3 bases for V and 9 bases for J; bases not matched to a gene: 3. CDR3 length equals 13 residues. Germline assignment: CDR1 WNHNN and CDR2 SYGVQD (reference sequence). In DNA form, the CDR3 reads TGCGCCAGCAGTGAACTAGCGGGTGGTGAGCAGTTCTTC. Amino acid sequence: CASSELAGGEQFF.

This CDR3 reads CASTPVRAGTGELFF. The CDR3, as DNA: TGTGCCAGCACCCCGGTGAGGGCCGGCACCGGGGAGCTGTTTTTT. The genes are TRBV5-8 and TRBJ2-2; D may be TRBD2 (5 bases). V was cut by 6 bases and J by 4 bases, with 16 bases left in between. Germline V CDR1 and CDR2: SGHTS, YDEGEE. This CDR3 contains 15 residues.

The chain joins TRBV4-2 to TRBJ2-7; D perhaps matches TRBD2 (6 bases). This CDR3 is 16 amino acids long. CDR1 LGHNA and CDR2 YNFKEQ come from the germline V gene. V gave up 1 base and J gave up 4 bases, with 17 bases separating them. The CDR3 DNA is TGTGCCAGCAGCCAAGTTAATGGCGGGGACTCATACGAGCAGTACTTC. It is translated as CASSQVNGGDSYEQYF.

This clone was found a few times. The rearrangement links TRBV6-6 to TRBJ1-1; D uncertain. The CDR3 sequence is 14 residues long. Germline V lookup: CDR1 MNHNY, CDR2 SVGAGI (reference sequence). Trimming pared 6 bases from V and 0 bases from J, leaving 11 bases between. The CDR3 region has the DNA TGTGCCAGCAGCCGCGTCGGGATGAACACTGAAGCTTTCTTT. This sequence encodes CASSRVGMNTEAFF.

The V call is TRBV2, the J call TRBJ2-7, with 10 bases that match TRBD1. CDR1 and CDR2 (germline): SNHLY, FYNNEI. With 6 bases clipped from V and 7 bases from J, the junction kept 9 bases outside the gene matches. This CDR3 contains 14 residues. The CDR3 loop reads CASRGPGQGREQYF. DNA for the CDR3: TGTGCCAGCAGGGGACCGGGACAGGGGAGAGAGCAGTACTTC.

This clone was observed many times. CDR3 bases: TGTGCCAGCAGTCCTGTCAATCAGCCCCAGCATTTT. Translated, it gives CASSPVNQPQHF. The chain couples TRBV6-7 to TRBJ1-5; D gene ambiguous. TRBV6-7 is known as an ORF, though its function is uncertain. This CDR3 contains 12 residues. V lost 5 bases to trimming and J lost 3 bases, with 5 bases between them.

The J gene is TRBJ1-2, the V gene TRBV6-6; TRBD1 matches at 7 bases. In germline, CDR1 is MNHNY, CDR2 SVGAGI (reference sequence). V lost 5 bases to trimming and J lost 2 bases; unmatched junction nucleotides: 2. CDR3 length: 13 residues. Here the CDR3 reads CASSGTANYGYTF. CDR3 nucleotide sequence: TGTGCCAGCAGTGGGACAGCGAACTATGGCTACACCTTC.

The chain employs TRBV3-1 (or the pseudogene TRBV3-2) and TRBJ1-2, with D tentatively TRBD1 (5 bases). The V gene's germline CDR1 is LGHDT and CDR2 YNNKEL (reference sequence). The CDR3 extends over 14 amino acids. V lost 1 base, J lost 8 bases, and 14 bases lay in between. The CDR3 DNA reads TGTGCCAGCAGCCAAGGGCGGGGACCGGGGGGCTACACCTTC. Translated: CASSQGRGPGGYTF.